Each of the 18 T cell receptor beta chains below was sequenced from the same sample in a study of blood T cell repertoires in COVID-19. Method: immunoSEQ multiplex PCR; TCRdb's copy keeps in-frame clones and lacks some. The table records about 82,000 clones, around four fifths of them present only once. Material: peripheral blood. The receptors stem from a man at least 80 years old with active or convalescent COVID-19.

V and J are TRBV7-2 and TRBJ1-2, with D possibly TRBD1 on 6 matching bases. In germline, CDR1 is SGHTA, CDR2 FQGNSA. Trimming pared 1 base from V and 4 bases from J, leaving 10 bases between. The CDR3 contains 14 residues. This CDR3 is CASSLGGLGYGYTF. CDR3 nucleotide sequence: TGTGCCAGCAGCTTAGGGGGGCTCGGCTATGGCTACACCTTC.

This clone was observed many times. The J gene is TRBJ2-5, the V gene TRBV19, with 9 bases aligning to TRBD2. This CDR3 region has 19 residues. After removal of 4 bases from V and 5 bases from J, the junction contained 20 bases not matched to a gene. Germline lookup yields CDR1 LNHDA and CDR2 SQIVND (reference sequence). The CDR3 region is CASSTIRRGLAGDRETQYF. CDR3 DNA: TGTGCCAGTAGTACCATCAGGCGGGGTTTAGCGGGAGACCGGGAGACCCAGTACTTC.

V is TRBV11-3 and J is TRBJ2-1, with 9 bases identical to TRBD1. The CDR3 covers 16 residues. V gave up 1 base and J gave up 2 bases; unmatched junction bases: 3. Germline V CDR1 and CDR2: SGHNT, YENEEA. The CDR3 DNA follows: TGTGCCAGCAGCTTAGGCGGGACAGGGCCCTACAATGAGCAGTTCTTC. Protein product: CASSLGGTGPYNEQFF.

The chain is built from TRBV7-9 and TRBJ1-1; TRBD1 matches at 12 bases. There are 16 residues in the CDR3. J lost 4 bases, V lost 3 bases, and 6 bases had no gene match. Germline V gene sequence: CDR1 SEHNR, CDR2 FQNEAQ (reference sequence). CDR3 in DNA: TGTGCCAGCAGCTTGTGGGACAGGGGGCCTGGCACTGAAGCTTTCTTT. Amino acids: CASSLWDRGPGTEAFF.

The chain couples TRBV28 to TRBJ1-3, with D tentatively TRBD1 (5 bases). V lost 8 bases to trimming and J lost 0 bases, with 11 bases between them. There are 14 residues in the CDR3. The germline V gene encodes CDR1 MDHEN and CDR2 SYDVKM. CDR3 in DNA: TGTGCCAGCTCCAGGGTTTACTCTGGAAACACCATATATTTT. It codes for CASSRVYSGNTIYF.

The chain carries TRBV24-1 and TRBJ2-3; TRBD1 matches at 7 bases. Germline V gene data show CDR1 as KGHDR and CDR2 as SFDVKD. The CDR3 has 16 amino acids. Unmatched junction bases numbered 10, after V lost 1 base and J lost 7 bases. The CDR3 is CATSDLGTVGVNTQYF. The CDR3 DNA reads TGTGCCACCAGTGATTTAGGGACAGTAGGGGTTAATACGCAGTATTTT.

The chain has TRBV19 and TRBJ1-6, with a weak D call TRBD1 (6 bases). Germline V gene lookup returns CDR1 LNHDA and CDR2 SQIVND (reference sequence). This CDR3 has 13 amino acids. V shed 7 bases and J shed 10 bases, with 14 bases lying between them. DNA for the CDR3: TGTGCCAGTACCGTCGGGGGGCCCTCACCCCTCCACTTT. Its protein is CASTVGGPSPLHF.

V usage is TRBV4-2 and J usage is TRBJ2-3; 7 nucleotides line up with TRBD1. From germline, CDR1 is LGHNA and CDR2 YNFKEQ. Losses at the gene ends were 0 bases for V and 2 bases for J; bases not matched to a gene: 8. The CDR3 has 17 residues. In nucleotides, the CDR3 is TGTGCCAGCAGCCAAGACCCGACAGGGACGGACACAGATACGCAGTATTTT. Amino acid sequence: CASSQDPTGTDTDTQYF.

The rearrangement uses TRBV6-5 and TRBJ2-7; D may be TRBD1 (6 bases). Germline CDR1 reads MNHEY; CDR2 reads SVGAGI. With 6 bases removed from V and 9 bases from J, the gap between germline ends came to 18 bases. This CDR3 region has 13 residues. CDR3 DNA: TGTGCCAGCAGCCCCACGGGGACAAGGGTGCAGTACGTC. Protein: CASSPTGTRVQYV.

The rearrangement links TRBV10-1 to TRBJ1-1, with 9 bases matching TRBD1. Germline loops: CDR1 WNHNN, CDR2 SYGVQD (reference sequence). The CDR3 sequence is 16 residues long. J was trimmed by 5 bases and V by 2 bases; bases with no gene match: 9. In nucleotides, the CDR3 is TGCGCCAGCAGTGAGACGACAGGGGGAAAACGAACTGAAGCTTTCTTT. Amino acids: CASSETTGGKRTEAFF.

The V call is TRBV4-2, the J call TRBJ1-2; the D is unclear. CDR1 is LGHNA and CDR2 is YNFKEQ in the germline V gene. The CDR3 runs 14 residues. Trimming stripped 0 bases from V and 5 bases from J, with 10 bases between. CDR3 in DNA: TGTGCCAGCAGCCAAGATGGGAGGACTTATGGCTACACCTTC. It translates to CASSQDGRTYGYTF.

This clone was recorded once. The chain couples TRBV5-8 to TRBJ2-3; D gene ambiguous. The V gene lost 2 bases and the J gene lost 0 bases, with 4 bases spanning the gap. The CDR3 contains 13 residues. In germline, CDR1 is SGHTS, CDR2 YDEGEE. The DNA of the CDR3 is TGTGCCAGCAGCTTCTTAAGCACAGATACGCAGTATTTT. It specifies CASSFLSTDTQYF.

CDR3 protein: CASSLVGGGTTDTQYF. DNA of the CDR3: TGTGCCAGCAGCTTAGTTGGCGGGGGGACCACAGATACGCAGTATTTT. This chain connects TRBV11-2 to TRBJ2-3, with 8 bases that match TRBD2. CDR1 is SGHAT and CDR2 is FQNNGV in the germline V gene. The CDR3 has 16 amino acids. J gave up 2 bases and V 1 base, and 5 bases lay outside the gene matches.

The chain joins TRBV7-9 to TRBJ2-7; the D gene is possibly TRBD2 (6 bases). This CDR3 has 12 amino acids. In germline, CDR1 is SEHNR, CDR2 FQNEAQ (reference sequence). With 1 base removed from V and 10 bases from J, the gap between germline ends came to 11 bases. The CDR3 loop reads CASSLGGESQYV. CDR3 nucleotides: TGTGCCAGCAGCTTAGGCGGGGAATCTCAGTACGTC.

The chain combines TRBV12-3 or TRBV12-4 with TRBJ1-4; D possibly corresponds to TRBD1 (6 bases). The CDR3 has 12 amino acids. The V and J ends lost 8 bases and 10 bases respectively, with 14 bases between them. In DNA, the CDR3 is TGTGCCAGCCGATGGGGGCGTGGAAAACTGTTTTTT. The encoded protein is CASRWGRGKLFF.

The chain carries TRBV7-2 and TRBJ2-1; 11 bases fit TRBD2. Germline V gene sequence: CDR1 SGHTA, CDR2 FQGNSA. This CDR3 is built from 15 residues. V gave up 3 bases and J gave up 7 bases; unmatched junction bases: 5. The CDR3 reads CASSFTSGSSNEQFF. The CDR3 region has the DNA TGTGCCAGCAGCTTCACTAGCGGGAGTTCGAATGAGCAGTTCTTC.

The chain recombines TRBV27 with TRBJ1-6, with 7 positions matching TRBD1. The CDR3 has 15 amino acids. V shed 4 bases and J 7 bases; nucleotides not matched to a gene: 7. Germline CDR1 reads MNHEY; CDR2 reads SMNVEV (reference sequence). The CDR3 region has the DNA TGTGCCAGCAGTTCCACCGGGACAGAGAATTCACCCCTCCACTTT. Translating gives CASSSTGTENSPLHF.

The chain links TRBV19 to TRBJ1-4; no clear D. The V end was cut by 4 bases, the J end by 0 bases, with 12 bases between. Germline CDR1 and CDR2: LNHDA and SQIVND (reference sequence). This CDR3 spans 16 amino acids. The DNA of the CDR3 is TGTGCCAGTAGTACCACACGACAACCAACTAATGAAAAACTGTTTTTT. Residues: CASSTTRQPTNEKLFF.